The rows below give T cell receptor beta chains drawn from one sample of a study of cytomegalovirus exposure and HLA in healthy donors. Libraries were prepared by immunoSEQ multiplex PCR; TCRdb keeps only in-frame clonotypes and omits some of them. This sample has more than 150,000 clones, with around three quarters found just once. The sample was PBMCs. Receptors were obtained from a woman aged 25 to 39 in good health and CMV-seropositive. CDR3s include the opening cysteine and the closing phenylalanine or tryptophan. A D gene is named only where the DNA matches it firmly. Clone size is stated in some rows and not others, as once, few, many or a class when expanded.

clone_size	j_call	d_call	v_call	cdr3_nt	cdr3_aa
-	TRBJ2-7	TRBD1	TRBV7-9	TGTGCCAGCAGCTTAGGGGGAGGGGGACAGGGTTCCTACGAGCAGTACTTC	CASSLGGGGQGSYEQYF
-	TRBJ2-7	TRBD2	TRBV7-9	TGTGCCAGCAGCCAGACTAGCGGGGGCCTCAGCTCCTACGAGCAGTACTTC	CASSQTSGGLSSYEQYF
-	TRBJ2-7	-	TRBV6-1	TGTGCCAGCAGTGACCTCTACGAGCAGTACTTC	CASSDLYEQYF
-	TRBJ2-5	TRBD1	TRBV7-2	TGTGCCAGCAGCTTAGGGATGCGACAGGGCGAGACCCAGTACTTC	CASSLGMRQGETQYF
-	TRBJ2-3	-	TRBV11-3	TGTGCCAGCAGCGAGACTAGATTCACAGATACGCAGTATTTT	CASSETRFTDTQYF
-	TRBJ2-5	-	TRBV4-1	TGCGCCAGCAGCCACCCGGGAGAGAAGAGAACCCAGTACTTC	CASSHPGEKRTQYF
-	TRBJ2-1	TRBD1	TRBV4-3	TGCGCCAGCAGCCAAGGACAGGGGGTGGATTATGCGTACAATGAGCAGTTCTTC	CASSQGQGVDYAYNEQFF
-	TRBJ1-3	TRBD1	TRBV29-1	TGCAGCGTTTGGGACAGAGGGAACACCATATATTTT	CSVWDRGNTIYF
medium-sized	TRBJ1-1	-	TRBV10-2	TGCGCCGCCCAGGAGGGGAACACTGAAGCTTTCTTT	CAAQEGNTEAFF
once	TRBJ1-4	-	TRBV7-2	TGTGCCAGCAGCTTAAAGCGGGCTGTTAATGAAAAACTGTTTTTT	CASSLKRAVNEKLFF
-	TRBJ2-2	-	TRBV1	TGCACCAGCAGCCAAGATCGCCTTACCGGGACTAGCGGACCCAATTATATAACCGGGGAGCTGTTTTTT	CTSSQDRLTGTSGPNYITGELFF
-	TRBJ2-6	TRBD2	TRBV6-5	TGTGCCAGCAGCAAAGCGGGGGCCAACGGCCTGACTTTC	CASSKAGANGLTF
few	TRBJ2-6	-	TRBV28	TGTGCCAGCAGTTTCCGGGGATCTGGGGCCAACGTCCTGACTTTC	CASSFRGSGANVLTF
-	TRBJ2-2	TRBD2	TRBV7-6	TGTGCCAGCAGCTTAGCCTCCCCACTAGCGGGGGGGAACACCGGGGAGCTGTTTTTT	CASSLASPLAGGNTGELFF
-	TRBJ1-5	-	TRBV6-5	TGTGCCAGCAGGGGCGGGGGTGGTAATCAGCCCCAGCATTTT	CASRGGGGNQPQHF
-	TRBJ1-3	TRBD1	TRBV5-4	TGTGCCAGCAGCTTCACCAGGGGGCATGGTGGAAACACCATATATTTT	CASSFTRGHGGNTIYF